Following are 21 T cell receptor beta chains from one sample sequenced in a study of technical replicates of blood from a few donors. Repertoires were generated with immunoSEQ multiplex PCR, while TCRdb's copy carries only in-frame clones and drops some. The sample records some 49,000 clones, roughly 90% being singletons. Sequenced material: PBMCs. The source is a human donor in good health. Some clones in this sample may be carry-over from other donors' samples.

The CDR3 region has the DNA TGTGCCTGGAGTGTAAGGTTTGGGCAGATGAACACTGAAGCTTTCTTT. Its protein product is CAWSVRFGQMNTEAFF. The V gene is TRBV30, the J gene TRBJ1-1; D unresolved. This CDR3 region has 16 residues. V shed 0 bases and J shed 0 bases, with 14 bases lying between them. Looked up from germline, CDR1 is GTSNPN and CDR2 is SVGIG (reference sequence).

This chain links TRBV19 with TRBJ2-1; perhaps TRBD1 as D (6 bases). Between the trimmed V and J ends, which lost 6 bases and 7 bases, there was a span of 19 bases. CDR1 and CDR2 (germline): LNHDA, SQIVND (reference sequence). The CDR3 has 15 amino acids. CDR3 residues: CASRTGSSVFNEQFF. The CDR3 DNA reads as TGTGCCAGTAGAACAGGGAGTAGTGTTTTTAATGAGCAGTTCTTC. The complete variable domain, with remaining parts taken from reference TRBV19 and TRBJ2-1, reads DGGITQSPKYLFRKEGQNVTLSCEQNLNHDAMYWYRQDPGQGLRLIYYSQIVNDFQKGDIAEGYSVSREKKESFPLTVTSAQKNPTAFYLCASRTGSSVFNEQFFGPGTRLTVL.

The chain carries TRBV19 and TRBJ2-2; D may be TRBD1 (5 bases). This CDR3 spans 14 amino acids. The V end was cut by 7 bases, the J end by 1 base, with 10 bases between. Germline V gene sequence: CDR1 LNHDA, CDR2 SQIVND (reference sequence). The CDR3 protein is CASTSTVNTGELFF. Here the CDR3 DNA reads TGTGCCAGTACCTCGACAGTGAACACCGGGGAGCTGTTTTTT.

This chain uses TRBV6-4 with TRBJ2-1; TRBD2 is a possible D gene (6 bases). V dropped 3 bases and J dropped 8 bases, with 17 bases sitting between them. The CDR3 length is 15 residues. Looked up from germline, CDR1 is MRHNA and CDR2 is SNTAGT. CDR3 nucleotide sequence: TGTGCCAGCAGTGAAGGGCAGGCCGGCGGGGATGAGCAGTTCTTC. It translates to CASSEGQAGGDEQFF.

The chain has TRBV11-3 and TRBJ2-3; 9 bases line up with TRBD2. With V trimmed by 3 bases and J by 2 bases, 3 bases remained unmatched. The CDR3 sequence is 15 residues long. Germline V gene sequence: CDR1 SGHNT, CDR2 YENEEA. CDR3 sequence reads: CASSFSGGNTDTQYF. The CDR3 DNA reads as TGTGCCAGCAGCTTTAGCGGGGGAAACACAGATACGCAGTATTTT.

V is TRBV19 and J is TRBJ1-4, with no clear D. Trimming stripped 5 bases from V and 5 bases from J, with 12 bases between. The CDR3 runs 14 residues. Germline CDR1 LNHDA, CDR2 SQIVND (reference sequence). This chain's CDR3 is CASSFSGFNEKLFF. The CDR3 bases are TGTGCCAGTAGTTTTTCCGGGTTCAATGAAAAACTGTTTTTT.

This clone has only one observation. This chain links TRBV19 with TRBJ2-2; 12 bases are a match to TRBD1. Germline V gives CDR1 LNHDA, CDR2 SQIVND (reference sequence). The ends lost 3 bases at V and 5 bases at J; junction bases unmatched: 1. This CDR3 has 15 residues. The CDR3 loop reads CASSMGQGATGELFF. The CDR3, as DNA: TGTGCCAGTAGTATGGGACAGGGGGCAACCGGGGAGCTGTTTTTT. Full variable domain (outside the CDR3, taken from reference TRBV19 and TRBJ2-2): DGGITQSPKYLFRKEGQNVTLSCEQNLNHDAMYWYRQDPGQGLRLIYYSQIVNDFQKGDIAEGYSVSREKKESFPLTVTSAQKNPTAFYLCASSMGQGATGELFFGEGSRLTVL.

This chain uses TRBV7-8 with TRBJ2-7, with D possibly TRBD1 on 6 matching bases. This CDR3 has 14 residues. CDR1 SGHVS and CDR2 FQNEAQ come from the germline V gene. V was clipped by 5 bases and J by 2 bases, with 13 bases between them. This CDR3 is CASSRPDRTYEQYF. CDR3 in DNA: TGTGCCAGCAGCAGACCGGACAGAACCTACGAGCAGTACTTC.

DNA for the CDR3: TGTGCCAGCAGCTTAGATCAAGGGGCTAGTGGAAACACCATATATTTT. It is translated as CASSLDQGASGNTIYF. The chain links TRBV11-2 to TRBJ1-3; D may be TRBD1 (5 bases). Germline CDR1 and CDR2: SGHAT and FQNNGV. The V and J ends lost 0 bases and 3 bases respectively, with 12 bases between them. CDR3 length equals 16 residues.

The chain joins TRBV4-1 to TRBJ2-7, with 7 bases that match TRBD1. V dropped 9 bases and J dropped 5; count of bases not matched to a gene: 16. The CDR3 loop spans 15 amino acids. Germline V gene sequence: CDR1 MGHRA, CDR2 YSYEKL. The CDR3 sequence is CASSRGDSDLNEQYF. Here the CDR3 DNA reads TGCGCCAGTTCTCGTGGGGACAGTGATCTCAACGAGCAGTACTTC.

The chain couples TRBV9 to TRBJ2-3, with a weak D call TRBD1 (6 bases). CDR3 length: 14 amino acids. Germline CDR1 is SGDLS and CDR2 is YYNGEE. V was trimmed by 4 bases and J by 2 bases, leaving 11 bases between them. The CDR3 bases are TGTGCCAGCAGCCCAGGGACATACACAGATACGCAGTATTTT. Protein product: CASSPGTYTDTQYF.

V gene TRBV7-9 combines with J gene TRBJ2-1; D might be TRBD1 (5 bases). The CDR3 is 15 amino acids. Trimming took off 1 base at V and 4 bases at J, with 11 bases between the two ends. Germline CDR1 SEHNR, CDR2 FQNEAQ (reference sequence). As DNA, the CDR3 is TGTGCCAGCAGCTTAGTTCCTAGGGGTTACAATGAGCAGTTCTTC. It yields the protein CASSLVPRGYNEQFF.

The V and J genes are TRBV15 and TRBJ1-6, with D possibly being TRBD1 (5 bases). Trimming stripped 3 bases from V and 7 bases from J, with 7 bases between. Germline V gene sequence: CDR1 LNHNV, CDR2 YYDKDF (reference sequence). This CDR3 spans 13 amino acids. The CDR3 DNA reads TGTGCCACCAGCAGGACAGTAAATTCACCCCTCCACTTT. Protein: CATSRTVNSPLHF. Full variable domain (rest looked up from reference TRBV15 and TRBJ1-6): DAMVIQNPRYQVTQFGKPVTLSCSQTLNHNVMYWYQQKSSQAPKLLFHYYDKDFNNEADTPDNFQSRRPNTSFCFLDIRSPGLGDTAMYLCATSRTVNSPLHFGNGTRLTVT.

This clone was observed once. DNA of the CDR3: TGCGCCAGCTTTGGGACACCGAACACCGGGGAGCTGTTTTTT. Translating gives CASFGTPNTGELFF. This sequence joins TRBV5-1 and TRBJ2-2; possibly TRBD1 for D (6 bases). Trimming left V 7 bases short and J 0 bases short, with 10 bases between. Germline V CDR1 and CDR2: SGHRS, YFSETQ. This CDR3 is built from 14 residues. Complete variable domain (other parts from reference TRBV5-1 and TRBJ2-2): KAGVTQTPRYLIKTRGQQVTLSCSPISGHRSVSWYQQTPGQGLQFLFEYFSETQRNKGNFPGRFSGRQFSNSRSEMNVSTLELGDSALYLCASFGTPNTGELFFGEGSRLTVL.

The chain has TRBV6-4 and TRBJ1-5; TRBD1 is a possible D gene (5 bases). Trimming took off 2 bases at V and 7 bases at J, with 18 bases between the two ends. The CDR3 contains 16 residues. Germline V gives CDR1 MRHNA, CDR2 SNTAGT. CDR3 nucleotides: TGTGCCAGCAGTGACCCGCCAGTCAGGGAGGACCAGCCCCAGCATTTT. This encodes CASSDPPVREDQPQHF.

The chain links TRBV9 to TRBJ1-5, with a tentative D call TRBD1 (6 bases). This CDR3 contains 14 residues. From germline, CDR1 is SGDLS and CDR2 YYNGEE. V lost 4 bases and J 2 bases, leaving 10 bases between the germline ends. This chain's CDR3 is CASSQSGGNQPQHF. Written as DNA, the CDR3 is TGTGCCAGCAGCCAATCAGGGGGCAATCAGCCCCAGCATTTT.

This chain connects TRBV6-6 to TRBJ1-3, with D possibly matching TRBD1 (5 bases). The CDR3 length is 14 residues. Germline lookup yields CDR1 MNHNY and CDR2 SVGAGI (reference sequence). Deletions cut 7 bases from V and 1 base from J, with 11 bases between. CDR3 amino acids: CASTTGGSGNTIYF. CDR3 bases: TGTGCCAGCACCACCGGGGGGTCTGGAAACACCATATATTTT.

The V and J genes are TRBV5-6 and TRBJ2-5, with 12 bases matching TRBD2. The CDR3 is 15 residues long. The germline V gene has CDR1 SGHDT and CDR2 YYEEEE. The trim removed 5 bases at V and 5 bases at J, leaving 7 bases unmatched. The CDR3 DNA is TGTGCCAGCAGTGGACTAGCGGGATTCGGCGAGACCCAGTACTTC. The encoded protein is CASSGLAGFGETQYF.

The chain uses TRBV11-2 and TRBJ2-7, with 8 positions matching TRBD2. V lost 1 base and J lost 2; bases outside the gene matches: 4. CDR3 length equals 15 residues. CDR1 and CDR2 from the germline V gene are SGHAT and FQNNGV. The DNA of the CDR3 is TGTGCCAGCAGCTTAGGCTCGGGAGGGCCCTACGAGCAGTACTTC. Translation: CASSLGSGGPYEQYF.

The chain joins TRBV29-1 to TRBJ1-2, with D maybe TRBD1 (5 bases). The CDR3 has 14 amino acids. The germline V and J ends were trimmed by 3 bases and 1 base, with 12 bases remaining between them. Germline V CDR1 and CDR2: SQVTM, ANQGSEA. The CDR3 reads CSVDLAGLNYGYTF. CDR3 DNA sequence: TGCAGCGTTGATCTTGCAGGGCTTAACTATGGCTACACCTTC.

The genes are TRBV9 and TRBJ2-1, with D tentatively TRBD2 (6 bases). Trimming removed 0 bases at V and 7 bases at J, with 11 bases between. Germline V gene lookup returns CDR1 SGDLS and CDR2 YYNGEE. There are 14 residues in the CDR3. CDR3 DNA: TGTGCCAGCAGCGTAGCGGGAGTTTGGAATGAGCAGTTCTTC. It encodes CASSVAGVWNEQFF. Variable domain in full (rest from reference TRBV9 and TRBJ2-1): DSGVTQTPKHLITATGQRVTLRCSPRSGDLSVYWYQQSLDQGLQFLIQYYNGEERAKGNILERFSAQQFPDLHSELNLSSLELGDSALYFCASSVAGVWNEQFFGPGTRLTVL.